This T cell receptor beta chain was sequenced in a study of cytomegalovirus exposure and HLA in healthy donors. Whole-study results and caveats: Three chains linked to CMV were shown in vitro to be specific for CMV antigens. Rarity characterized most TCR sequences, yet some public TCRs appeared in many donors.

This CDR3 is 15 amino acids long. Germline CDR1 is SGHDT and CDR2 is YYEEEE. J was trimmed by 2 bases and V by 1 base; bases with no gene match: 3. Only in-frame clones appear in the TCRdb table, and some are missing; sequencing was by immunoSEQ multiplex PCR. The data show about 170,000 clones, 86% seen once. On this clone itself: Its antigen remains unidentified.

V usage is TRBV5-6 and J usage is TRBJ1-5, with 7 bases that match TRBD1. This sequence originates from a young man in good health and CMV-seropositive. Sequenced input: PBMCs. The DNA of the CDR3 is TGTGCCAGCAGCTTGCAGGGGGTGGGCAATCAGCCCCAGCATTTT. The encoded protein is CASSLQGVGNQPQHF.